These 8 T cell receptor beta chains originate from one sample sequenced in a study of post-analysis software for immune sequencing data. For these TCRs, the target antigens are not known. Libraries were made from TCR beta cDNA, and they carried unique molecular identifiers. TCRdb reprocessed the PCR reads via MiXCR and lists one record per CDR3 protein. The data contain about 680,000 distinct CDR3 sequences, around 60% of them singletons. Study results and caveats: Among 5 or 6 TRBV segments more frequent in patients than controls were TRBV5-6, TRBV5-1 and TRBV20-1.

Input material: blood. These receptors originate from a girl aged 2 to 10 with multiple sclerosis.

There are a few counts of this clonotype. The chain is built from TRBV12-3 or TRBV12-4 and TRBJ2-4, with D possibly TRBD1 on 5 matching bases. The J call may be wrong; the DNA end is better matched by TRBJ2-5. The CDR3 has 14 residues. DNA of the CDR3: TGTGCCAGCACCCGCGGTAGGGGCGGTGAGACCCAGTACTTC. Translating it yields CASTRGRGGETQYF.

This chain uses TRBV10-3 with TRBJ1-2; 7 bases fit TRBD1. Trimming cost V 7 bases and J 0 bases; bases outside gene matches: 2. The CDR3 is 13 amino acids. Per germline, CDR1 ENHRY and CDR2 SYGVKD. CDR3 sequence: CAITGTANYGYTF. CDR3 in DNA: TGTGCCATCACAGGGACAGCTAACTATGGCTACACCTTC.

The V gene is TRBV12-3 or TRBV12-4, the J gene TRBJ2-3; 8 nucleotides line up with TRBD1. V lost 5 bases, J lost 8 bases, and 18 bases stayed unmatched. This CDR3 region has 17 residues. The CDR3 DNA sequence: TGTGCCAGCAGTCCCGGTCGACAGGGGTTGGGATGGGGTACGCAGTATTTT. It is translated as CASSPGRQGLGWGTQYF.

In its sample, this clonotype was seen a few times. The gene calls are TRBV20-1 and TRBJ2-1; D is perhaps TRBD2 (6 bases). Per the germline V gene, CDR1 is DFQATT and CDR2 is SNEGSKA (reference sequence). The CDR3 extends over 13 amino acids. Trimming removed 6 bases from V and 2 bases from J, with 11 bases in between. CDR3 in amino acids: CSADGGTYNEQFF. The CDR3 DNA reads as TGCAGTGCGGACGGCGGGACCTACAATGAGCAGTTCTTC.

DNA of the CDR3: TGCAGTGCGCAAGCGAGTGGCTACACCTTC. This encodes CSAQASGYTF. This sequence joins TRBV20-1 and TRBJ1-2; no definite D call. The V end was cut by 6 bases, the J end by 7 bases, with 9 bases between. Germline CDR1 and CDR2: DFQATT and SNEGSKA (reference sequence). The CDR3 is 10 residues long.

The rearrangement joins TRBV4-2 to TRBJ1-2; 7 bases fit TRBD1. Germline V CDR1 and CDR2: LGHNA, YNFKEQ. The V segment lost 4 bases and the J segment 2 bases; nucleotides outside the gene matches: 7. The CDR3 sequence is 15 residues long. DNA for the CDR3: TGTGCCAGCAGCCGCCTAGGACAGGTGAACTATGGCTACACCTTC. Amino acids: CASSRLGQVNYGYTF.

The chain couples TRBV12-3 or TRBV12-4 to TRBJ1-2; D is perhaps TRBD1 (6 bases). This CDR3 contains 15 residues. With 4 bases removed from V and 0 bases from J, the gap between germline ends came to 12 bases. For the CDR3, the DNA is TGTGCCAGCAGTTCCCGACAGGCACCTAACTATGGCTACACCTTC. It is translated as CASSSRQAPNYGYTF.

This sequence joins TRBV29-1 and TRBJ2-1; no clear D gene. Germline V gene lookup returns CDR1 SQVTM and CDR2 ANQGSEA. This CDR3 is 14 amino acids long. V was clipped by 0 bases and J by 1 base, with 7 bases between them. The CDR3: CSVEDSPSYNEQFF. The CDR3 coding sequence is TGCAGCGTTGAAGACAGTCCTTCCTACAATGAGCAGTTCTTC.